The clone carrying this T cell receptor (beta chain) was counted ten times or more. Its specificity is unknown. This sample stems from a study of T cell repertoires in cytomegalovirus infection. About the study: Well-studied HLA-B-restricted CMV epitopes were used in the study alongside recently identified HLA-C-restricted ones.

TCRdb recomputed calls from the reads with MiXCR, one row per CDR3 protein. The sample lists about a million distinct CDR3 sequences; around 30% were seen once. General study findings and limits: Using cumulative public TCR beta family frequency, the authors identified those who carried CMV together with the relevant HLA.

CDR3 length: 16 residues. V dropped 4 bases and J dropped 4 bases, with 14 bases sitting between them. The germline CDR1 and CDR2 sequences are SGHTA and FQGNSA. The chain joins TRBV7-2 to TRBJ2-6; either TRBD1 or TRBD2 may supply D (5 bases each). Specimen: cultured CD8+ T cells from PBMCs, collected from culture after CMV antigen stimulation. This TCR derives from a human donor in good health (CMV status not recorded). Some clones in this sample may be carry-over from other donors' samples. In DNA, the CDR3 is TGTGCCAGCAGCTCCCTTGGGGGATCAGGGGCCAACGTCCTGACTTTC. Its translation is CASSSLGGSGANVLTF.